This T cell receptor beta chain was captured in a study of response to subunit inactivated influenza vaccine. CDR1 MNHNS and CDR2 SASEGT come from the germline V gene. The ends were cut back, 1 base at V and 1 base at J, with 9 bases in the middle. The CDR3 has 15 residues. This clonotype was observed a handful of times. Its antigen is still unknown. MiXCR, applied by TCRdb to the RT-PCR reads, yields one record per CDR3 protein. The sample yields 500,000 to 600,000 distinct CDR3 sequences, about 7.6% seen once. Points from the study as a whole: Seasonal influenza vaccination, on each occasion, was suggested by the authors to recruit few new T cells.

The chain links TRBV6-1 to TRBJ2-3, with a possible D match to TRBD2 (5 bases). Sequences were derived from PBMCs from blood, sampled less than 30 months after vaccination. The TCR sequence derives from a man aged 50-75 years who received an inactivated influenza vaccine. The CDR3 is CASSEGAGGTDTQYF. CDR3 bases: TGTGCCAGCAGTGAAGGGGCCGGGGGCACAGATACGCAGTATTTT.